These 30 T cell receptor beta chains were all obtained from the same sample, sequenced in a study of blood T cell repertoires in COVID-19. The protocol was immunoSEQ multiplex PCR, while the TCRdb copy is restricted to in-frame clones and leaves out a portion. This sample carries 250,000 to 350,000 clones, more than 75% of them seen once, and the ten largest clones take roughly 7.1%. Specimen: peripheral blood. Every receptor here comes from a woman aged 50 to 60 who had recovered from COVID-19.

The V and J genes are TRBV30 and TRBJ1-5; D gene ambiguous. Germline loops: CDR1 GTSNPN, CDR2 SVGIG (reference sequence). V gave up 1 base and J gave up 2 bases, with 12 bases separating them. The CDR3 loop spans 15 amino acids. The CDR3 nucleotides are TGTGCCTGGAGTGGTGGGATCGGGGGCAATCAGCCCCAGCATTTT. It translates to CAWSGGIGGNQPQHF.

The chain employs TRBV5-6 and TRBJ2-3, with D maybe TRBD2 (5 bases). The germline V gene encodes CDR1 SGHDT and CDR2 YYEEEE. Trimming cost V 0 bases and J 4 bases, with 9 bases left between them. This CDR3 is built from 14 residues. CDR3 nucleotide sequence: TGTGCCAGCAGCTTGGTTGGGGAGTCAGATACGCAGTATTTT. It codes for CASSLVGESDTQYF.

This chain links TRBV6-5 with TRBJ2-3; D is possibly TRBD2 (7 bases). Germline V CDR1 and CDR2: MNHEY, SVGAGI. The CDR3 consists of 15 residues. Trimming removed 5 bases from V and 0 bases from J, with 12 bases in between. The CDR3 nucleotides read TGTGCCAGCAGTCCGGCGGGGGCTAGCACAGATACGCAGTATTTT. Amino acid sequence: CASSPAGASTDTQYF.

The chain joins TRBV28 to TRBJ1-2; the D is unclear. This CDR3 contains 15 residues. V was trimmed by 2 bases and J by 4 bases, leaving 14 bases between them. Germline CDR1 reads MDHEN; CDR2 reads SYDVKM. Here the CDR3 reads CASSLANSQIYGYTF. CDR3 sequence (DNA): TGTGCCAGCAGTTTAGCGAACAGTCAGATCTATGGCTACACCTTC.

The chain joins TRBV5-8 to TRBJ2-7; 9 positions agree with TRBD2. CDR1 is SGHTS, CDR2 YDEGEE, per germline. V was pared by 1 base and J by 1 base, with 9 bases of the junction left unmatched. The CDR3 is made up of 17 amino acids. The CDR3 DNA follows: TGTGCCAGCAGCTTGTTTACGGCGGGAGGGCTATCCTACGAGCAGTACTTC. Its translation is CASSLFTAGGLSYEQYF.

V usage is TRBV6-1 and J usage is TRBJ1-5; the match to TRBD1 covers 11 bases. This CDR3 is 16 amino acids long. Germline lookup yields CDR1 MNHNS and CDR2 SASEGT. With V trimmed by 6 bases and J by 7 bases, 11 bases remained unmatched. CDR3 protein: CASRETGQGARQPQHF. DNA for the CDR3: TGTGCCAGCAGAGAAACCGGACAGGGGGCGAGGCAGCCCCAGCATTTT.

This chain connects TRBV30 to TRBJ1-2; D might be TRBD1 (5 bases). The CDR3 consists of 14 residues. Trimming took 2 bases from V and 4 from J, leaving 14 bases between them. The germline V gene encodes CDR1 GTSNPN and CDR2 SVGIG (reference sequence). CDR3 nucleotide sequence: TGTGCCTGGAGTCTAGGGGTGGGAGGCTATGGCTACACCTTC. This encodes CAWSLGVGGYGYTF.

Written as DNA, the CDR3 is TGTGCCAGCAGCCCCAGAGCGGGCCCGTCCTACAATGAGCAGTTCTTC. This encodes CASSPRAGPSYNEQFF. The chain recombines TRBV11-2 with TRBJ2-1, with D perhaps matching TRBD2 (6 bases). The V and J ends lost 5 bases and 1 base respectively, with 15 bases between them. The CDR3 runs to 16 residues. Germline V CDR1 and CDR2: SGHAT, FQNNGV.

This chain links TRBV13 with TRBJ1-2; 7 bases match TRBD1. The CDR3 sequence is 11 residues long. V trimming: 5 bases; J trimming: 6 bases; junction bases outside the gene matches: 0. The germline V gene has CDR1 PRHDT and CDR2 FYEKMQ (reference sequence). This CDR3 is CASSTGDGYTF. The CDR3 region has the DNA TGTGCCAGCAGCACAGGGGATGGCTACACCTTC.

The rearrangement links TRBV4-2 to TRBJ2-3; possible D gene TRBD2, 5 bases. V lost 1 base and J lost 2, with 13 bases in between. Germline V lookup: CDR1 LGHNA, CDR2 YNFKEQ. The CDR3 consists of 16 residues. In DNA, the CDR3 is TGTGCCAGCAGCCAAGGGGCGTCGGGGTCCACAGATACGCAGTATTTT. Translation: CASSQGASGSTDTQYF.

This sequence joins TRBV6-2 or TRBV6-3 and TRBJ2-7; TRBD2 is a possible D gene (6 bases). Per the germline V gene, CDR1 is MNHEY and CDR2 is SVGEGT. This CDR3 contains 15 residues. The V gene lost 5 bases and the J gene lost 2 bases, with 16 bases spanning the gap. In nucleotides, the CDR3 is TGTGCCAGCAGTAACCCCGGGACTTCACCCTACGAGCAGTACTTC. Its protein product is CASSNPGTSPYEQYF.

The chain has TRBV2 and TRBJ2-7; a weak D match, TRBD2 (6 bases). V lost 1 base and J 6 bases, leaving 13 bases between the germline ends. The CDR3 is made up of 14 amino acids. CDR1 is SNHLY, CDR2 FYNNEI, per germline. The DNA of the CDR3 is TGTGCCAGCAGTGAAGTCTGGGGGGTCGGCGAGCAGTACTTC. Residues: CASSEVWGVGEQYF.

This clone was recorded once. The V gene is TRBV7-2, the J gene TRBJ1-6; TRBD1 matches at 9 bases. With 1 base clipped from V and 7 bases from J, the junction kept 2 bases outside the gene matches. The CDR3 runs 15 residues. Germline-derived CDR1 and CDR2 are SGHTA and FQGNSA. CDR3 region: CASSLGQGGNSPLHF. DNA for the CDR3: TGTGCCAGCAGCTTAGGACAGGGGGGAAATTCACCCCTCCACTTT.

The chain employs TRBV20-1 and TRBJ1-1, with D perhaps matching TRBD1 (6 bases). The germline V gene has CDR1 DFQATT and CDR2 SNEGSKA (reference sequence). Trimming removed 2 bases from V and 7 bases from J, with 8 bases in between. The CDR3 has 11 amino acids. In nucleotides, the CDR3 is TGCAGTGCTAGATCACAGGGTGAAGCTTTCTTT. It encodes CSARSQGEAFF.

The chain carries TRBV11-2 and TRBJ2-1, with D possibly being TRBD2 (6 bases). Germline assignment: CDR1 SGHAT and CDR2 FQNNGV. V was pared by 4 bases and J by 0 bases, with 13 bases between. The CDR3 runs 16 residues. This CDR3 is CASSSTGTFSYNEQFF. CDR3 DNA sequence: TGTGCCAGCAGCTCAACCGGGACTTTCTCCTACAATGAGCAGTTCTTC.

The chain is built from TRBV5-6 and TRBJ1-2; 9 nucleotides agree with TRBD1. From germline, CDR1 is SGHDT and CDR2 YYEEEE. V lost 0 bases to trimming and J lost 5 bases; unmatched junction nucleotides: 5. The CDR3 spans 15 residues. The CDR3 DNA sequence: TGTGCCAGCAGCTTGGGCGACAGGGGGACATATGGCTACACCTTC. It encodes CASSLGDRGTYGYTF.

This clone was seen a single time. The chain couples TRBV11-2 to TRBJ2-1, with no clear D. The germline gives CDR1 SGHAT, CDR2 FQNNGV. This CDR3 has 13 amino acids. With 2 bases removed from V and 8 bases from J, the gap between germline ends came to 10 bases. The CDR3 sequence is CASSLPSRDEQFF. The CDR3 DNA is TGTGCCAGCAGCTTACCCTCACGCGATGAGCAGTTCTTC.

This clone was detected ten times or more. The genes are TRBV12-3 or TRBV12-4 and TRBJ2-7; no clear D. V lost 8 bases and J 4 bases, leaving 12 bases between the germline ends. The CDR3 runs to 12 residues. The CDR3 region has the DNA TGTGCCAGCGGATCATCGACTTACGAGCAGTACTTC. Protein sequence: CASGSSTYEQYF.

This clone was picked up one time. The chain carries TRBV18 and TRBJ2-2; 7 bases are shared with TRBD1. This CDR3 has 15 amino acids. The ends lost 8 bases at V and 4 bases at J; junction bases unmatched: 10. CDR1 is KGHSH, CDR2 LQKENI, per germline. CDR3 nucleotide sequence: TGTGCCAGCGCCCGACAGGGACCTAGCACCGGGGAGCTGTTTTTT. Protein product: CASARQGPSTGELFF.

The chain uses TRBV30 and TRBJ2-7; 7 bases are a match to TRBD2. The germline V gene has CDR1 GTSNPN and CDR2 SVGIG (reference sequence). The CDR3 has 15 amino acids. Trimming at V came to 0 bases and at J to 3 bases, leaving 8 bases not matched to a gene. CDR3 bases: TGTGCCTGGAGTGTACGGGGGGAAAGGAACTACGAGCAGTACTTC. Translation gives CAWSVRGERNYEQYF.

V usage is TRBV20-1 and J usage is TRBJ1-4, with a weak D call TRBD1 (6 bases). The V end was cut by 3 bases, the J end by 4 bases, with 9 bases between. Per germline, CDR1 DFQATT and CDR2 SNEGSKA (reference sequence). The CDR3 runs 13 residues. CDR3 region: CSASGRGNEKLFF. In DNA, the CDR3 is TGCAGTGCTAGTGGCAGGGGTAATGAAAAACTGTTTTTT.

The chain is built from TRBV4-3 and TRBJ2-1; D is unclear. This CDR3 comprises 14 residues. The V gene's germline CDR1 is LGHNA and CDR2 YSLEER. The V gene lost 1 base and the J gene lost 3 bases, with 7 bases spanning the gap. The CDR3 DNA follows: TGCGCCAGCAGCCAAGCCCACAGCTACAATGAGCAGTTCTTC. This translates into CASSQAHSYNEQFF.

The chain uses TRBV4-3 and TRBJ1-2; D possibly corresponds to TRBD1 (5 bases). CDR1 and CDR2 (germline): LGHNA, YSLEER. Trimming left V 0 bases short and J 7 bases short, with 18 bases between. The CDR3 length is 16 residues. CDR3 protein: CASSQEGVQASGGYTF. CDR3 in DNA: TGCGCCAGCAGCCAAGAGGGCGTACAGGCCTCGGGTGGCTACACCTTC.

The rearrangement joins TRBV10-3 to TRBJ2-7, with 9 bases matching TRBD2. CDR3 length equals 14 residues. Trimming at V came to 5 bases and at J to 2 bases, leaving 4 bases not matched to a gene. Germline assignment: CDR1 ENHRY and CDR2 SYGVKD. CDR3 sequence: CAISYERGAYEQYF. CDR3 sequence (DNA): TGTGCCATCAGTTATGAGCGGGGGGCCTACGAGCAGTACTTC.

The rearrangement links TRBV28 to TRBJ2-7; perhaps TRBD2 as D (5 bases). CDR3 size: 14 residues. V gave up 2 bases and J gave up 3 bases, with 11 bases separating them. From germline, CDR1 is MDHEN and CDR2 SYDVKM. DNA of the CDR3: TGTGCCAGCAGTTTAAGCGGCAATAACTACGAGCAGTACTTC. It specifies CASSLSGNNYEQYF. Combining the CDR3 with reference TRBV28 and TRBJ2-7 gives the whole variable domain DVKVTQSSRYLVKRTGEKVFLECVQDMDHENMFWYRQDPGLGLRLIYFSYDVKMKEKGDIPEGYSVSREKKERFSLILESASTNQTSMYLCASSLSGNNYEQYFGPGTRLTVT.

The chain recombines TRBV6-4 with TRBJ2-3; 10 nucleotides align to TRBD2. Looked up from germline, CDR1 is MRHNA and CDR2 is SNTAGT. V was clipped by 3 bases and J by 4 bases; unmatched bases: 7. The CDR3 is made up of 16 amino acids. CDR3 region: CASSESSGSNSDTQYF. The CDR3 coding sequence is TGTGCCAGCAGTGAGTCTAGCGGGAGTAACTCAGATACGCAGTATTTT.

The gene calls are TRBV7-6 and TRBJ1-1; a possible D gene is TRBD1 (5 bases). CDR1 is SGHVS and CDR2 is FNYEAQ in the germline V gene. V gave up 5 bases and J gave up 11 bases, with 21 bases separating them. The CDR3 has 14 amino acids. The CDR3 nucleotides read TGTGCCAGCAGCCAGACGCGGGGAGACAGCGGGGCTTTCTTT. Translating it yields CASSQTRGDSGAFF.

CDR3 sequence (DNA): TGTGCCAGCAGCCATTACCGCCCCGGGACAGGACTCAATGAGCAGTTCTTC. Its protein product is CASSHYRPGTGLNEQFF. The V and J genes are TRBV14 and TRBJ2-1, with TRBD1 identical over 8 bases. V was pared by 3 bases and J by 6 bases, with 13 bases of the junction left unmatched. This CDR3 contains 17 residues. Germline V lookup: CDR1 SGHDN, CDR2 FVKESK.

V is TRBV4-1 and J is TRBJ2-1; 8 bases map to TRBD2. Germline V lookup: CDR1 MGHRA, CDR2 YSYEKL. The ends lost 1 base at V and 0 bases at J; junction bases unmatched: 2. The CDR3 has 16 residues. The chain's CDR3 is CASSQGTSFSYNEQFF. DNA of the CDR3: TGCGCCAGCAGCCAAGGGACTAGCTTCTCCTACAATGAGCAGTTCTTC.

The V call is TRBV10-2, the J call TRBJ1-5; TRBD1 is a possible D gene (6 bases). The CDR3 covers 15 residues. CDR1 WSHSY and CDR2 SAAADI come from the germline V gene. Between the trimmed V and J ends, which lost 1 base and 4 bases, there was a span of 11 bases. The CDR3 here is CASSEWGRENQPQHF. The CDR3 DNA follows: TGCGCCAGCAGTGAGTGGGGGCGGGAGAATCAGCCCCAGCATTTT.